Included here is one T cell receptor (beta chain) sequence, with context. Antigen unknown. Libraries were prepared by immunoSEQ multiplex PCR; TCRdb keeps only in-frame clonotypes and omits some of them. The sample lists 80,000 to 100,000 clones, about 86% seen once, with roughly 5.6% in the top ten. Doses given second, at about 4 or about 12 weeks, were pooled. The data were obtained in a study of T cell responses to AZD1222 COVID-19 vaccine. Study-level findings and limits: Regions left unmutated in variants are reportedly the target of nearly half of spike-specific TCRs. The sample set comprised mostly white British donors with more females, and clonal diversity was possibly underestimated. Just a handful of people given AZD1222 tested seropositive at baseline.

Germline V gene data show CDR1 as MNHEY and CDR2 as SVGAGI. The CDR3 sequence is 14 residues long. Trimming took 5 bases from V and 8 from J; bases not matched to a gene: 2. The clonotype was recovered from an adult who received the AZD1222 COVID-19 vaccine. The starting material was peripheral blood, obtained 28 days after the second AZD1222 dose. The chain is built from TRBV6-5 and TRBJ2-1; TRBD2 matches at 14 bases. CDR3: CASSRGLAGDEQFF. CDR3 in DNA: TGTGCCAGCAGTAGGGGACTAGCGGGAGATGAGCAGTTCTTC.